This is a list of T cell receptor beta chains from one sample in a study of vaccination effects on CD4 cells after COVID-19. The protocol was immunoSEQ multiplex PCR, while the TCRdb copy is restricted to in-frame clones and leaves out a portion. The sample includes roughly 30,000 clones, more than 70% of them seen just once. These receptors lack a known antigen. The sample here was CD4+ T cells from PBMCs cultured with SARS-CoV-2 spike peptides, taken before COVID-19 vaccination. The receptor source for this set is a human donor who received a COVID-19 vaccine. Both conserved end residues are part of each CDR3. Each record gives: V gene, J gene, clone size, D gene, CDR3 protein, CDR3 DNA. D genes are given only for firm matches. The size entry is marked missing in some rows and otherwise reads once, few, many or a size class.

V: TRBV30; J: TRBJ1-5; size: -; D: -; CDR3: CAWSSARYGAQHF; DNA: TGTGCCTGGAGTTCAGCGAGATACGGGGCCCAGCATTTT
V: TRBV7-2; J: TRBJ2-7; size: -; D: -; CDR3: CASSNHPGTTYEQYF; DNA: TGTGCCAGCAGTAACCATCCGGGAACCACCTACGAGCAGTACTTC
V: TRBV9; J: TRBJ2-3; size: -; D: -; CDR3: CASSVAEDTQYF; DNA: TGTGCCAGCAGCGTAGCTGAAGATACGCAGTATTTT
V: TRBV15; J: TRBJ2-3; size: -; D: -; CDR3: CATSRDTDTQYF; DNA: TGTGCCACCAGCAGAGATACAGATACGCAGTATTTT
V: TRBV18; J: TRBJ1-3; size: once; D: -; CDR3: CASSPPSGTNTIYF; DNA: TGTGCCAGCTCACCACCGTCAGGGACCAACACCATATATTTT
V: TRBV9; J: TRBJ1-2; size: few; D: -; CDR3: CASSVDGGPYYGYTF; DNA: TGTGCCAGCAGCGTAGATGGAGGGCCCTACTATGGCTACACCTTC
V: TRBV6-5; J: TRBJ1-1; size: -; D: -; CDR3: CASSLYMNTEAFF; DNA: TGTGCCAGCAGTCTCTACATGAACACTGAAGCTTTCTTT
V: TRBV3-1/TRBV3-2; J: TRBJ2-5; size: -; D: -; CDR3: CASSQGSGAVKTQYF; DNA: TGTGCCAGCAGCCAAGGTTCGGGAGCGGTGAAGACCCAGTACTTC
V: TRBV7-9; J: TRBJ1-2; size: few; D: -; CDR3: CASSSRAGQTYGYTF; DNA: TGTGCCAGCAGCTCCCGGGCAGGCCAGACCTATGGCTACACCTTC
V: TRBV19; J: TRBJ1-1; size: few; D: -; CDR3: CATSAFPNTEAFF; DNA: TGTGCCACCTCGGCGTTCCCGAACACTGAAGCTTTCTTT
V: TRBV5-1; J: TRBJ2-7; size: -; D: TRBD2; CDR3: CASSTGLAGTYEQYF; DNA: TGCGCCAGCAGCACGGGACTAGCGGGGACCTACGAGCAGTACTTC
V: TRBV7-2; J: TRBJ1-1; size: -; D: TRBD1; CDR3: CASRDRGNTEAFF; DNA: TGTGCCAGCAGGGACAGGGGAAACACTGAAGCTTTCTTT
V: TRBV11-2; J: TRBJ1-6; size: -; D: TRBD1; CDR3: CASSLEAGGSPLHF; DNA: TGTGCCAGCAGCTTGGAGGCAGGGGGCTCACCCCTCCACTTT
V: TRBV2; J: TRBJ2-1; size: -; D: TRBD1; CDR3: CASSVRQGAGGEQFF; DNA: TGTGCCAGCAGTGTACGACAGGGGGCGGGAGGTGAGCAGTTCTTC
V: TRBV4-1; J: TRBJ2-5; size: -; D: -; CDR3: CASSQDVPGGAGTQYF; DNA: TGCGCCAGCAGCCAAGATGTGCCGGGGGGCGCGGGGACCCAGTACTTC
V: TRBV5-4; J: TRBJ2-7; size: -; D: -; CDR3: CASSLMGSSTYEQYF; DNA: TGTGCCAGCAGCTTGATGGGCAGCTCCACCTACGAGCAGTACTTC
V: TRBV5-1; J: TRBJ1-5; size: -; D: -; CDR3: CASSPDSRNQPQHF; DNA: TGCGCCAGCAGCCCGGACAGTCGCAATCAGCCCCAGCATTTT
V: TRBV10-3; J: TRBJ2-1; size: -; D: -; CDR3: CAIDADGGSSYNEQFF; DNA: TGTGCCATCGATGCCGATGGGGGTAGCTCCTACAATGAGCAGTTCTTC
V: TRBV2; J: TRBJ1-4; size: -; D: -; CDR3: CASRGPGREKLFF; DNA: TGTGCCAGCAGAGGACCCGGAAGGGAAAAACTGTTTTTT
V: TRBV7-7; J: TRBJ2-1; size: -; D: -; CDR3: CASSLSPGMGHNEQFF; DNA: TGTGCTAGCAGCTTAAGCCCGGGGATGGGACACAATGAGCAGTTCTTC